This T cell receptor (beta chain) was sequenced for a study of blood T cell repertoires in COVID-19. Cohorts were based on clinical histories the participants reported. This CDR3 has 18 amino acids. Per germline, CDR1 SGHTA and CDR2 FQGNSA. V was clipped by 2 bases and J by 4 bases; unmatched bases: 11. TCRdb's table, derived via immunoSEQ multiplex PCR, lists solely in-frame clones and lacks some. The sample has more than 300,000 clones; roughly 87% are singletons. This chain links TRBV7-2 with TRBJ2-2, with 9 bases identical to TRBD2. The sample was PBMCs or T cells enriched from blood (not recorded which). The receptor comes from a woman between 45 and 65 years old who had recovered from COVID-19. The DNA of the CDR3 is TGTGCCAGCAGCTTATGGCGCGGGAGGGCCCAGATCACCGGGGAGCTGTTTTTT. Translated: CASSLWRGRAQITGELFF.